These 9 T cell receptor beta chains were all obtained from the same sample, sequenced in a study of neoadjuvant nivolumab and ipilimumab in lung cancer. TCRdb keeps only in-frame clones here, not all; method: immunoSEQ multiplex PCR. The sample holds some 9,700 clones, 70% to 80% seen once. The sequencing here drew on tumor tissue, taken after neoadjuvant nivolumab, alone or with ipilimumab, at or shortly before surgery. The receptor source for this set is an adult with non-small cell lung cancer. Some clones in this sample may be carry-over from other donors' samples.

This rearrangement joins TRBV7-9 to TRBJ2-7; 7 nucleotides line up with TRBD1. The CDR3 totals 13 residues. V dropped 5 bases and J dropped 2; count of bases not matched to a gene: 3. Germline-derived CDR1 and CDR2 are SEHNR and FQNEAQ (reference sequence). The CDR3 DNA reads TGTGCCAGCAGCGTCGGACAGGCCTACGAGCAGTACTTC. The encoded protein is CASSVGQAYEQYF. The complete variable domain, with remaining parts taken from reference TRBV7-9 and TRBJ2-7, reads DTGVSQNPRHKITKRGQNVTFRCDPISEHNRLYWYRQTLGQGPEFLTYFQNEAQLEKSRLLSDRFSAERPKGSFSTLEIQRTEQGDSAMYLCASSVGQAYEQYFGPGTRLTVT.

The rearrangement uses TRBV5-1 and TRBJ2-1; 9 bases line up with TRBD1. CDR3 length: 16 amino acids. Trimming removed 6 bases from V and 8 bases from J; junction bases left unmatched: 15. Per germline, CDR1 SGHRS and CDR2 YFSETQ. Here the CDR3 reads CASTEFGDRAIDEQFF. Here the CDR3 DNA reads TGCGCCAGCACCGAGTTTGGGGACAGGGCTATCGATGAGCAGTTCTTC.

V usage is TRBV5-1 and J usage is TRBJ2-3; D gene unclear. The CDR3 length is 14 residues. Trimming cost V 0 bases and J 3 bases, with 8 bases left between them. Per the germline V gene, CDR1 is SGHRS and CDR2 is YFSETQ. The CDR3 loop is CASSLASPTDTQYF. The CDR3 DNA sequence: TGCGCCAGCAGCTTGGCGTCCCCGACAGATACGCAGTATTTT. Supplemented by reference TRBV5-1 and TRBJ2-3, the full variable domain reads KAGVTQTPRYLIKTRGQQVTLSCSPISGHRSVSWYQQTPGQGLQFLFEYFSETQRNKGNFPGRFSGRQFSNSRSEMNVSTLELGDSALYLCASSLASPTDTQYFGPGTRLTVL.

This chain links TRBV5-1 with TRBJ2-7, with unresolved D. The V and J ends lost 0 bases and 2 bases respectively, with 3 bases between them. The germline gives CDR1 SGHRS, CDR2 YFSETQ. The CDR3 has 12 amino acids. DNA for the CDR3: TGCGCCAGCAGCTTGGGGGCCTACGAGCAGTACTTC. Residues: CASSLGAYEQYF.

The chain is built from TRBV11-3 and TRBJ2-3; 10 nucleotides align to TRBD2. The CDR3 contains 18 residues. Germline V lookup: CDR1 SGHNT, CDR2 YENEEA. V was clipped by 5 bases and J by 2 bases; unmatched bases: 13. CDR3 coding DNA: TGTGCCAGCAGCGAACCACTAGCGGGGTTATTTTTCACAGATACGCAGTATTTT. Its protein product is CASSEPLAGLFFTDTQYF.

The chain is built from TRBV11-2 and TRBJ2-3, with 8 bases fitting TRBD1. CDR1 SGHAT and CDR2 FQNNGV come from the germline V gene. This CDR3 has 15 residues. With 4 bases clipped from V and 2 bases from J, the junction kept 5 bases outside the gene matches. CDR3 amino acids: CASSSGQGPTDTQYF. Here the CDR3 DNA reads TGTGCCAGCAGCTCAGGACAGGGTCCCACAGATACGCAGTATTTT.

The gene calls are TRBV6-5 and TRBJ1-6; a weak D match, TRBD1 (6 bases). CDR3 length equals 15 residues. Germline-derived CDR1 and CDR2 are MNHEY and SVGAGI. V shed 7 bases and J shed 7 bases, with 17 bases lying between them. The CDR3 region has the DNA TGTGCCAGCACCATGGACAGTCTCTCAAATTCACCCCTCCACTTT. Amino acids: CASTMDSLSNSPLHF.

The rearrangement links TRBV18 to TRBJ1-1, with 7 nucleotides matching TRBD1. CDR3 length: 15 residues. CDR1 is KGHSH, CDR2 LQKENI, per germline. Trimming at V came to 6 bases and at J to 1 base, leaving 8 bases not matched to a gene. CDR3 sequence (DNA): TGTGCCAGCTCGGATCGACAGGGCCCGAACACTGAAGCTTTCTTT. As protein: CASSDRQGPNTEAFF.

The V call is TRBV27, the J call TRBJ1-1, with 7 bases identical to TRBD1. V trimming: 6 bases; J trimming: 3 bases; junction bases outside the gene matches: 10. CDR1 MNHEY and CDR2 SMNVEV come from the germline V gene (reference sequence). The CDR3 is 15 residues long. The CDR3 DNA follows: TGTGCCAGCAGCCGACAGGGAGGTAGGGACACTGAAGCTTTCTTT. Translated: CASSRQGGRDTEAFF.